The present TCR beta chain was sequenced within a study of blood T cells in healthy people across ages. Findings and caveats of the study: The fall in TCR beta diversity per million T cells was roughly linear with age.

This clonotype was seen a few times. The antigen is undetermined. PBMCs numbering at least 7 million were isolated per sample. The CDR3 runs 14 residues. Germline CDR1 is DFQATT and CDR2 is SNEGSKA (reference sequence). V was cut by 0 bases and J by 2 bases, with 11 bases left in between. The use of a sample-barcoded 5' primer and a J-beta primer mix characterized a second PCR of roughly 6 to 11 cycles. Every sample returned 3 million or more CDR3-containing paired-end reads. TCRdb re-derived calls from the 5' RACE reads in MiXCR, one entry per CDR3 protein. This table holds some 1.5 million distinct CDR3 sequences, approximately 28% found once.

V gene TRBV20-1 combines with J gene TRBJ2-7; D remains unclear. Sequencing was performed on blood. This receptor was identified in a woman in her twenties or thirties in good health. The DNA for the CDR3 is TGCAGTGCTAGAGATCTTGGCGTAGCCTACGAGCAGTACTTC. This encodes CSARDLGVAYEQYF.